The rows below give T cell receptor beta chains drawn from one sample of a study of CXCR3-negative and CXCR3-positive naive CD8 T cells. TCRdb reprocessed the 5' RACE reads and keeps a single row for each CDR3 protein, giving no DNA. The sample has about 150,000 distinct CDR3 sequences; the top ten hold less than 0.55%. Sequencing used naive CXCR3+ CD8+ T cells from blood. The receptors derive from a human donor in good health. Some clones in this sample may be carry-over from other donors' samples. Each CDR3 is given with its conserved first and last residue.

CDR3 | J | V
CASRGQGPPLHF | TRBJ1-6 | TRBV7-9
CSARDVAGERYNEQFF | TRBJ2-1 | TRBV20-1
CASSPRTEEETQYF | TRBJ2-5 | TRBV13
CSASADNLEQYF | TRBJ2-7 | TRBV20-1
CSARDRGGYTF | TRBJ1-2 | TRBV20-1
CASSLGDRARYSNQPQHF | TRBJ1-5 | TRBV28
CASSHSSVLYHNYGYTF | TRBJ1-2 | TRBV3-1
CASSETGAPLWTQYF | TRBJ2-5 | TRBV28
CASSLGNSPLHF | TRBJ1-6 | TRBV27
CASSLGMGAFF | TRBJ1-1 | TRBV7-9
CASSPMVGLPSNEQFF | TRBJ2-1 | TRBV7-3
CASSLMAGSYNEQFF | TRBJ2-1 | TRBV12-3/TRBV12-4
CSVETESTDTQYF | TRBJ2-3 | TRBV29-1
CASSEGGFYGYTF | TRBJ1-2 | TRBV2
CASTTGTSRSTDTQYF | TRBJ2-3 | TRBV5-4
CASRTRGSENGYTF | TRBJ1-2 | TRBV6-1
CASSWTSGSYDEQFF | TRBJ2-1 | TRBV7-3
CSARIVNNYEQYF | TRBJ2-7 | TRBV20-1
CASSPSTGTGVEQFF | TRBJ2-1 | TRBV18
CSAARSVSANTGELFF | TRBJ2-2 | TRBV29-1
CSGVGEETQYF | TRBJ2-5 | TRBV29-1
CASSLVGSSTDTQYF | TRBJ2-3 | TRBV7-9
CASSVVTSDTQYF | TRBJ2-3 | TRBV9
CATSRGLGTDEQFF | TRBJ2-1 | TRBV15
CASSQDFSSGAFNEQFF | TRBJ2-1 | TRBV4-3
CASSEIQNTEAFF | TRBJ1-1 | TRBV9
CASSQAQGLAKNIQYF | TRBJ2-4 | TRBV14
CSAELAGGQGYEQYF | TRBJ2-7 | TRBV29-1
CASSLVGPADTQYF | TRBJ2-3 | TRBV5-1
CSVSSSYEQYF | TRBJ2-7 | TRBV29-1
CASSLLGPPGLEYF | TRBJ2-7 | TRBV7-9
CASSLTLLAGEYF | TRBJ2-3 | TRBV7-2
CASSLQGDNEQFF | TRBJ2-1 | TRBV5-8
CASSLLAGGYNEQFF | TRBJ2-1 | TRBV7-2
CASSLVGSGEDNEQFF | TRBJ2-1 | TRBV7-6
CASSTPGGSYGYTF | TRBJ1-2 | TRBV7-9
CASSLRQGSPQHF | TRBJ1-5 | TRBV7-6
CASSHALAYEQYF | TRBJ2-7 | TRBV14
CASRLGYPTDTQYF | TRBJ2-3 | TRBV5-1
CASSYSTSGDLRYRVF | TRBJ2-1 | TRBV6-5
CASSPLPGQSPVNEQFF | TRBJ2-1 | TRBV25-1
CSVEGRMNTEAFF | TRBJ1-1 | TRBV29-1
CASSPPSGANVLTF | TRBJ2-6 | TRBV28
CASSWRGVGETQYF | TRBJ2-5 | TRBV5-4
CSVGPPYEQYF | TRBJ2-7 | TRBV29-1
CASSQGDSNNEQFF | TRBJ2-1 | TRBV5-6
CAYWTGANYGYTF | TRBJ1-2 | TRBV30
CASSQAPPDRLGAEAFF | TRBJ1-1 | TRBV4-3
CSAGLDGYEQYF | TRBJ2-7 | TRBV29-1
CASRGLRGNTEAFF | TRBJ1-1 | TRBV21-1
CSASLWDGANYGYTF | TRBJ1-2 | TRBV20-1
CSVVVGAEQFF | TRBJ2-1 | TRBV29-1
CSVESPGAGQNEQFF | TRBJ2-1 | TRBV29-1
CASSAGTPGGTIYF | TRBJ1-3 | TRBV9